This T cell receptor beta chain appears in the sequencing data of a study of blood T cell repertoires in COVID-19. Study details: The United States, Italy and Spain were the sources of the acute and convalescent COVID-19 samples. In each case, the material was cDNA or gDNA derived from T cells, B-cell-depleted T cells, or PBMCs.

This CDR3 comprises 14 residues. The germline V gene has CDR1 MGHDK and CDR2 SYGVNS. Trimming stripped 1 base from V and 8 bases from J, with 14 bases between. Original data processing: Amplified reference gene primers provided the basis for estimating nucleated cell counts. Repertoires were generated with immunoSEQ multiplex PCR, while TCRdb's copy carries only in-frame clones and drops some. The V and J calls and the clone size are those of that table, but D and trimming were determined from the DNA. The table has approximately 75,000 clones, more than 75% seen once; the top ten hold approximately 7.3%.

This sequence joins TRBV25-1 and TRBJ1-1; D might be TRBD1 (5 bases). The sequenced material came from peripheral blood. This receptor was identified in a human donor in a cohort sampled during active COVID-19. CDR3 nucleotide sequence: TGTGCCAGCAGTGAATGGCTCGACAGTGTAGAAGCTTTCTTT. Its translation is CASSEWLDSVEAFF. Full variable domain (rest looked up from reference TRBV25-1 and TRBJ1-1): EADIYQTPRYLVIGTGKKITLECSQTMGHDKMYWYQQDPGMELHLIHYSYGVNSTEKGDLSSESTVSRIRTEHFPLTLESARPSHTSQYLCASSEWLDSVEAFFGQGTRLTVV.